The following is a TCR beta chain sequence with its context. Its antigen is unidentified. The V gene lost 3 bases and the J gene lost 8 bases, with 10 bases spanning the gap. CDR3 length equals 13 residues. From germline, CDR1 is LNHDA and CDR2 SQIVND (reference sequence). This sample is drawn from a study of T-cell memory formation after mild COVID-19. Looking at the study overall: TCR clusters mostly belonged to single donors.

One entry per CDR3 protein, called by TCRdb with MiXCR from the 5' RACE reads. Of 310,000 or so distinct CDR3 sequences in the sample, roughly 15% were seen once. Study findings and constraints: Nothing confirmed that second-wave clones peaking on day 37 were specific for SARS-CoV-2.

The sequenced material came from PBMCs or a T cell subset sorted from them (not recorded which). This receptor was obtained from a man between 18 and 35 years old who had mild COVID-19 (a few samples of this study predate the infection). Cell type and time point are not known. This rearrangement joins TRBV19 to TRBJ1-4; D call uncertain. CDR3 in DNA: TGTGCCAGTAGTATCCCCCCCTCGGAAAAACTGTTTTTT. Protein sequence: CASSIPPSEKLFF.